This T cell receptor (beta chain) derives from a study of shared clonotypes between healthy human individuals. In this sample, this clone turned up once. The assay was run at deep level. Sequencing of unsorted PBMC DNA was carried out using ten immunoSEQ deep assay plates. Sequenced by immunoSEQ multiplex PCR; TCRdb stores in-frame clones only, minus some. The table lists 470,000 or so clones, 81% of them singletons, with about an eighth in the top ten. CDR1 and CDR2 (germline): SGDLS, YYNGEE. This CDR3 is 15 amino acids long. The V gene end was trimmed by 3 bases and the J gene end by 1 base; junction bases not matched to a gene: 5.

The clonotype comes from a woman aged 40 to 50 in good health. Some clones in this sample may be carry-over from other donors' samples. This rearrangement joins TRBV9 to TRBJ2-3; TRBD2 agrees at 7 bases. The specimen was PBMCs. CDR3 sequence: CASSASGDRTDTQYF. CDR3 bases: TGTGCCAGCAGCGCAAGCGGGGATCGCACAGATACGCAGTATTTT. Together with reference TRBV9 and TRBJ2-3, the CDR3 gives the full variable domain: DSGVTQTPKHLITATGQRVTLRCSPRSGDLSVYWYQQSLDQGLQFLIQYYNGEERAKGNILERFSAQQFPDLHSELNLSSLELGDSALYFCASSASGDRTDTQYFGPGTRLTVL.